The clone carrying this T cell receptor beta chain was detected only once. The data are from a study of cytomegalovirus exposure and HLA in healthy donors. Vbeta (60) and Jbeta (13) primers were used in the PCR. Assay used: immunoSEQ multiplex PCR; TCRdb lists only in-frame clones, some missing. The table includes around 100,000 clones, less than 75% detected once. Per the germline V gene, CDR1 is MDHEN and CDR2 is SYDVKM. The CDR3 loop spans 12 amino acids. V was pared by 6 bases and J by 5 bases, with 8 bases between. The chain joins TRBV28 to TRBJ1-3; D may be TRBD1 (5 bases). The TCR comes from a man aged 40-49 years in good health and CMV-seropositive. Material for sequencing was PBMCs. In DNA form, the CDR3 reads TGTGCCAGCAGGCGGACAAGAAACACCATATATTTT. The encoded protein is CASRRTRNTIYF.